A few counts support the clone carrying this T cell receptor (beta chain). V was shortened by 6 bases and J by 6 bases, with 14 bases between the two germline ends. CDR3 length: 13 amino acids. This entry belongs to a study of T-cell reconstitution after alpha-beta-depleted transplantation in children. Unique molecular identifiers were incorporated during preparation of the TCRbeta library. TCRdb reanalysed the PCR reads using MiXCR and keeps one entry per CDR3 protein. The sample yields about 900,000 distinct CDR3 sequences, about 29% seen once. The sequence derives from a boy under two years old who had a stem cell transplant for SCID, so the T cells may come from the graft donor. The chain uses TRBV12-3 or TRBV12-4 and TRBJ1-2, with no clear D. This material consisted of PBMCs, mostly from graft donor cells, taken 360 days after TCRalphabeta/CD19-depleted stem cell transplant. CDR3 sequence (DNA): TGTGCCAGCAGCCTAAGGACGAAGGATGGCTACACCTTC. It yields the protein CASSLRTKDGYTF.